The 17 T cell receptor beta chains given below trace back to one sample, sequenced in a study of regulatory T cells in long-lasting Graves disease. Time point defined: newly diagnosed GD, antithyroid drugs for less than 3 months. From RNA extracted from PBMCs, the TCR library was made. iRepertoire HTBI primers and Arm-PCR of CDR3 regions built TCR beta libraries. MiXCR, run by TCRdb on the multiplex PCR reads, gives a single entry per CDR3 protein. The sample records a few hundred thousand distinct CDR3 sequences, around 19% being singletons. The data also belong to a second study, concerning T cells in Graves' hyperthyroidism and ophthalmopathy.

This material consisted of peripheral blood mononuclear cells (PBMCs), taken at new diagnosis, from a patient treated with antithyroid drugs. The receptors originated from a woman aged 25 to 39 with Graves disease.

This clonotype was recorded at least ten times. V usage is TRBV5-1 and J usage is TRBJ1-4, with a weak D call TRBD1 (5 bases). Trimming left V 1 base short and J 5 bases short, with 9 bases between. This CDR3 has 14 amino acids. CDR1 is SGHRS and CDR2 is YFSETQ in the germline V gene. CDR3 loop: CASSLTRGNEKLFF. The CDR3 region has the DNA TGCGCCAGCAGCTTGACCCGGGGGAATGAAAAACTGTTTTTT. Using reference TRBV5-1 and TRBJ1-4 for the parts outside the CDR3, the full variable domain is KAGVTQTPRYLIKTRGQQVTLSCSPISGHRSVSWYQQTPGQGLQFLFEYFSETQRNKGNFPGRFSGRQFSNSRSEMNVSTLELGDSALYLCASSLTRGNEKLFFGSGTQLSVL.

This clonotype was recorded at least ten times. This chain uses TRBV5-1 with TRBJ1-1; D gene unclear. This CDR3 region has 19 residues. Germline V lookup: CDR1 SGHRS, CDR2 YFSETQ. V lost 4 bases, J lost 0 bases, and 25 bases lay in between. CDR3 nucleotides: TGCGCCAGCAGCCTGGCCCCCCTTTTCAGACAAGTATTGAACACTGAAGCTTTCTTT. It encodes CASSLAPLFRQVLNTEAFF.

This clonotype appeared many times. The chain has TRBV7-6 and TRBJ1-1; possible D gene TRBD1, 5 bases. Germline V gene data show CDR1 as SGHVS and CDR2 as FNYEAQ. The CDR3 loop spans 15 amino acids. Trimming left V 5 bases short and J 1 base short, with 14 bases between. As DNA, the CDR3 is TGTGCCAGCAGCCGCCAGACAGATTCGAACACTGAAGCTTTCTTT. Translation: CASSRQTDSNTEAFF.

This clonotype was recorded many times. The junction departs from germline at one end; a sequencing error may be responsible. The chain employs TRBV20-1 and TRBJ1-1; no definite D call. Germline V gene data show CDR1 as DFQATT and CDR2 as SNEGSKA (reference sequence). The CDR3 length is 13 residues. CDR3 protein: CSARDPSNTEAFF. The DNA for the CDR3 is TGCAGTGCGAGAGACCCCTCGAACACTGAAGCTTTCTTT.

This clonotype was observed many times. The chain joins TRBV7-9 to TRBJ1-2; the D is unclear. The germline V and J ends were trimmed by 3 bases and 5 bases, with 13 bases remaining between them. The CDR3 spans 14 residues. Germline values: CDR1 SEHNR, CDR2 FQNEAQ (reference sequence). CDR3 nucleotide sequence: TGTGCCAGCAGCTTGGGCCGAGACAAGTATGGCTACACCTTC. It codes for CASSLGRDKYGYTF.

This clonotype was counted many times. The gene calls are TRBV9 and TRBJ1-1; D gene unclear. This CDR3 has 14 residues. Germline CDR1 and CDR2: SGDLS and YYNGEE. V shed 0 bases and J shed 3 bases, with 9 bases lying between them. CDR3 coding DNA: TGTGCCAGCAGCGTAGTTATGGGAGACACTGAAGCTTTCTTT. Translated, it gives CASSVVMGDTEAFF.

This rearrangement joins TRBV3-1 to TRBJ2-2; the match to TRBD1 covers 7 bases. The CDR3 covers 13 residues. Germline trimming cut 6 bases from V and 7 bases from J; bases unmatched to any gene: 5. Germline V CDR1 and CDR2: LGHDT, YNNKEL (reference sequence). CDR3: CASRTGSVGELFF. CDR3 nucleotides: TGTGCCAGCAGGACAGGGTCGGTCGGGGAGCTGTTTTTT. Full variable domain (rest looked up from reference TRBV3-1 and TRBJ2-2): DTAVSQTPKYLVTQMGNDKSIKCEQNLGHDTMYWYKQDSKKFLKIMFSYNNKELIINETVPNRFSPKSPDKAHLNLHINSLELGDSAVYFCASRTGSVGELFFGEGSRLTVL.

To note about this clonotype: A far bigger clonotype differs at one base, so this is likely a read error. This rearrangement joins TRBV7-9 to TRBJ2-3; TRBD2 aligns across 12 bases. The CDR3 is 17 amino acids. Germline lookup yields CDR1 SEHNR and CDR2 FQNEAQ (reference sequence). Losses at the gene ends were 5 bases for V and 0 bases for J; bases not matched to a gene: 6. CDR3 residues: CASSLGLAGVSTDTQYF. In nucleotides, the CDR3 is TGTGCCAGCAGCCTGGGACTAGCGGGCGTGAGCACAGATACGCAGTATTTT.

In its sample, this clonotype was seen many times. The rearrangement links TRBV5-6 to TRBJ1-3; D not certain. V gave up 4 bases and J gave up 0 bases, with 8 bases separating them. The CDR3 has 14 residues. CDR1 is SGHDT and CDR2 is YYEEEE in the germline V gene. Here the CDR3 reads CASSHYRSGNTIYF. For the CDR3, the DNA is TGTGCCAGCAGCCATTATCGCTCTGGAAACACCATATATTTT.

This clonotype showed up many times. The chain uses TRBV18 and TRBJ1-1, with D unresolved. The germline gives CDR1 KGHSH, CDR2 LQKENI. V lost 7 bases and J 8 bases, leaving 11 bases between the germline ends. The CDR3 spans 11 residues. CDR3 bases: TGTGCCAGCTTCGGTAACGGAGAAGCTTTCTTT. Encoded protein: CASFGNGEAFF.

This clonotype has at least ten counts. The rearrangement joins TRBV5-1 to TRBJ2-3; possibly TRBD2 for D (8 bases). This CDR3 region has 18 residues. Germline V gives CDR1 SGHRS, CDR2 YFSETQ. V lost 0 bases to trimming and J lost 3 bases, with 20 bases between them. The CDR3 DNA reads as TGCGCCAGCAGCTTGGCAACGGGAGGGACAGACCAAACAGATACGCAGTATTTT. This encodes CASSLATGGTDQTDTQYF.

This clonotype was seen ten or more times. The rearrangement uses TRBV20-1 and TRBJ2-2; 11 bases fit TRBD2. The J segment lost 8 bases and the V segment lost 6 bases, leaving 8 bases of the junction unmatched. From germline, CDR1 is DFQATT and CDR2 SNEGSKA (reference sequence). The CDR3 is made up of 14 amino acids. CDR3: CSARLRTSGGELFF. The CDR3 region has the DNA TGCAGTGCCCGATTACGGACTAGCGGGGGGGAGCTGTTTTTT.

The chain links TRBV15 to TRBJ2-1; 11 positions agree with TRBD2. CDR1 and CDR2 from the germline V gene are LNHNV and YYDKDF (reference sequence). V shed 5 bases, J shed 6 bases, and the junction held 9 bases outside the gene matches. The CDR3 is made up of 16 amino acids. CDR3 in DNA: TGTGCCACCAGCCGGGGTGGGCTAGCGGGAGGCAATGAGCAGTTCTTC. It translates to CATSRGGLAGGNEQFF.

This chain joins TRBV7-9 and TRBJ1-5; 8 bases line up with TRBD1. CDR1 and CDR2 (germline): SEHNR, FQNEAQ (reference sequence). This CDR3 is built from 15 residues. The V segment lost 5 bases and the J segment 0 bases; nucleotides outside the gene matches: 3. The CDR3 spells CASSTDRVSNQPQHF. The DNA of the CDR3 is TGTGCCAGCAGCACGGACAGGGTTAGCAATCAGCCCCAGCATTTT.

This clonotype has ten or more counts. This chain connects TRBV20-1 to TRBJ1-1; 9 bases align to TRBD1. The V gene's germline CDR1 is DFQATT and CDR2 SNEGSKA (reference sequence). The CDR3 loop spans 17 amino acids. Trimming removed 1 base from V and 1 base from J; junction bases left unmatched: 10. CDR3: CSARGDRDLIGNTEAFF. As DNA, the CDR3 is TGCAGTGCTAGAGGGGACAGGGACCTGATCGGGAACACTGAAGCTTTCTTT.

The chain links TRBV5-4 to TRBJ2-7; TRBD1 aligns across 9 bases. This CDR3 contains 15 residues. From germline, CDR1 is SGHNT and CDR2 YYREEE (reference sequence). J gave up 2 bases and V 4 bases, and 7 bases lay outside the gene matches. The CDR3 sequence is CASSPGTGNPYEQYF. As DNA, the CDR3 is TGTGCCAGCAGCCCGGGGACAGGGAACCCCTACGAGCAGTACTTC.

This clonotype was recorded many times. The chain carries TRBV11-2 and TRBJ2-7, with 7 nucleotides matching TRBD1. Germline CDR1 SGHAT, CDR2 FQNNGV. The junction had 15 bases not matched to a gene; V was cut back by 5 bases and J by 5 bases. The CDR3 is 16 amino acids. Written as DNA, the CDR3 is TGTGCCAGCAGCCGACCACCGACAGGGAATTTCAACGAGCAGTACTTC. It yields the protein CASSRPPTGNFNEQYF.